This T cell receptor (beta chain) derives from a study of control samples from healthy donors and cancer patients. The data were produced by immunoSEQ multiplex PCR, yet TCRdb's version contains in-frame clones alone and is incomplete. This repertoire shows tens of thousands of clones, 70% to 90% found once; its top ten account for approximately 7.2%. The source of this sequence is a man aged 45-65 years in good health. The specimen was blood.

CDR3 sequence reads: CASSVGDMDNSPLHF. CDR3 DNA sequence: TGTGCCAGCAGCGTAGGGGACATGGATAATTCACCCCTCCACTTT. The chain has TRBV9 and TRBJ1-6, with a tentative D call TRBD1 (6 bases). Trimming left V 0 bases short and J 5 bases short, with 9 bases between. The CDR3 loop spans 15 amino acids. From germline, CDR1 is SGDLS and CDR2 YYNGEE.